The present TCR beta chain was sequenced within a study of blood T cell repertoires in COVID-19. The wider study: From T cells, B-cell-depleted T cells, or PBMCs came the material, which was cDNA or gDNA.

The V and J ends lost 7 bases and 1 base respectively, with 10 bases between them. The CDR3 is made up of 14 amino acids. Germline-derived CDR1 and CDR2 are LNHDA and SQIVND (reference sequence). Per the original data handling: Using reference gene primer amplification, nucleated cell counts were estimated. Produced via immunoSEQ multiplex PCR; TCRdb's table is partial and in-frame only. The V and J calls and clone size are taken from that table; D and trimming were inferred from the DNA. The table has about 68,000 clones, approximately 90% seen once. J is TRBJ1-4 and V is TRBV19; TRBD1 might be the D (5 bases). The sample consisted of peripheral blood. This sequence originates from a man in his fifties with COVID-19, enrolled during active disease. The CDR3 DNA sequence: TGTGCCAGTACAGGGAGGATAACTAATGAAAAACTGTTTTTT. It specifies CASTGRITNEKLFF.